What follows are 29 T cell receptor beta chains derived from one specimen sequenced in a study of T-cell memory formation after mild COVID-19. TCRdb reprocessed the 5' RACE reads via MiXCR and lists one record per CDR3 protein. The sample comprises around 430,000 distinct CDR3 sequences, about a sixth of which are singletons, and roughly 21% rests with the top ten. Sequencing was carried out using PBMCs or a T cell subset sorted from them (not recorded which). Receptors were obtained from a man between 18 and 29 years old who had mild COVID-19 (a few samples of this study predate the infection). Cell type and time point are not known.

The gene calls are TRBV4-1 and TRBJ2-1; D unresolved. The CDR3 extends over 15 amino acids. V was pared by 1 base and J by 8 bases, with 15 bases between. CDR1 is MGHRA and CDR2 is YSYEKL in the germline V gene. Here the CDR3 DNA reads TGCGCCAGCAGCCAAGCGGCGGTATTTAGGGATGAGCAGTTCTTC. Amino acids: CASSQAAVFRDEQFF.

This clonotype was seen only a few times. This chain connects TRBV20-1 to TRBJ1-1, with no clear D. CDR3 length: 12 amino acids. Germline assignment: CDR1 DFQATT and CDR2 SNEGSKA (reference sequence). The ends were cut back, 3 bases at V and 3 bases at J, with 8 bases in the middle. CDR3 residues: CSASVSYTEAFF. The CDR3 DNA follows: TGCAGTGCTAGCGTCAGCTACACTGAAGCTTTCTTT.

This clonotype was observed a handful of times. The V call is TRBV7-2, the J call TRBJ2-3; 9 bases fit TRBD2. Per germline, CDR1 SGHTA and CDR2 FQGNSA. V shed 6 bases, J shed 3 bases, and the junction held 10 bases outside the gene matches. CDR3 length equals 16 residues. The CDR3 DNA reads as TGTGCCAGCAGTTCTCGCGGGGGGGCAGTAACAGATACGCAGTATTTT. Translated: CASSSRGGAVTDTQYF. The whole variable domain, remainder taken from reference TRBV7-2 and TRBJ2-3, is GAGVSQSPSNKVTEKGKDVELRCDPISGHTALYWYRQSLGQGLEFLIYFQGNSAPDKSGLPSDRFSAERTGGSVSTLTIQRTQQEDSAVYLCASSSRGGAVTDTQYFGPGTRLTVL.

This clonotype was observed at least ten times. Sequence at one end of the junction differs from germline and may be a read error. The chain couples TRBV4-2 to TRBJ2-1; unclear D gene. The CDR3 is 12 residues long. Germline V gene data show CDR1 as LGHNA and CDR2 as YNFKEQ. The DNA of the CDR3 is TGTGCCAGCAGCCAAGACGGGCGGCAGGAAGTCTTC. Protein product: CASSQDGRQEVF.

The J gene is TRBJ1-6, the V gene TRBV7-2; no firm D call. This CDR3 spans 14 amino acids. V was shortened by 0 bases and J by 12 bases, with 12 bases between the two germline ends. Germline CDR1 reads SGHTA; CDR2 reads FQGNSA. The CDR3: CASSLAPRIQPLHF. The CDR3 DNA sequence: TGTGCCAGCAGCTTAGCGCCAAGGATTCAACCCCTCCACTTT.

The gene calls are TRBV3-1 and TRBJ1-6; no firm D call. This CDR3 has 12 residues. The V end lost 1 base, the J end lost 14 bases, and 9 bases lay between the germline ends. CDR1 is LGHDT, CDR2 YNNKEL, per germline (reference sequence). The CDR3 spells CASSQVGRALHF. The CDR3 coding sequence is TGTGCCAGCAGCCAAGTTGGTCGGGCCCTCCACTTT.

This clonotype was observed a handful of times. J is TRBJ1-2 and V is TRBV9; D may be TRBD1 (6 bases). Germline V gene data show CDR1 as SGDLS and CDR2 as YYNGEE. The CDR3 is made up of 14 amino acids. Between the trimmed V and J ends, which lost 0 bases and 3 bases, there was a span of 9 bases. CDR3 in DNA: TGTGCCAGCAGCGTAGCGGGACATGACTATGGCTACACCTTC. Its protein product is CASSVAGHDYGYTF.

The gene calls are TRBV20-1 and TRBJ2-5, with 8 bases aligning to TRBD2. Germline V gene sequence: CDR1 DFQATT, CDR2 SNEGSKA (reference sequence). The CDR3 runs to 17 residues. The V gene end was trimmed by 0 bases and the J gene end by 7 bases; junction bases not matched to a gene: 16. DNA of the CDR3: TGCAGTGCTAGAGACCTTGATGACGGGGGGGCCTTGGGGACCCAGTACTTC. Its protein product is CSARDLDDGGALGTQYF.

CDR3: CASSLRSQTGASGNTIYF. CDR3 DNA sequence: TGTGCCAGCAGCCTACGTAGCCAGACAGGGGCCTCTGGAAACACCATATATTTT. V is TRBV9 and J is TRBJ1-3, with 8 positions matching TRBD1. Germline lookup yields CDR1 SGDLS and CDR2 YYNGEE. This CDR3 spans 18 amino acids. V shed 4 bases, J shed 0 bases, and the junction held 12 bases outside the gene matches. The full variable domain, with the rest looked up from reference TRBV9 and TRBJ1-3, is DSGVTQTPKHLITATGQRVTLRCSPRSGDLSVYWYQQSLDQGLQFLIQYYNGEERAKGNILERFSAQQFPDLHSELNLSSLELGDSALYFCASSLRSQTGASGNTIYFGEGSWLTVV.

This clonotype was picked up a small number of times. This sequence joins TRBV7-9 and TRBJ1-1; a possible D gene is TRBD1 (5 bases). CDR3 length: 12 amino acids. V lost 6 bases to trimming and J lost 6 bases, with 11 bases between them. The V gene's germline CDR1 is SEHNR and CDR2 FQNEAQ (reference sequence). In nucleotides, the CDR3 is TGTGCCAGCAGTGTGTCGGGGGCTGAAGCTTTCTTT. Translation: CASSVSGAEAFF. Full variable domain (missing parts from reference TRBV7-9 and TRBJ1-1): DTGVSQNPRHKITKRGQNVTFRCDPISEHNRLYWYRQTLGQGPEFLTYFQNEAQLEKSRLLSDRFSAERPKGSFSTLEIQRTEQGDSAMYLCASSVSGAEAFFGQGTRLTVV.

The chain links TRBV7-9 to TRBJ2-1; D unclear. Germline CDR1 reads SEHNR; CDR2 reads FQNEAQ (reference sequence). The CDR3 length is 15 residues. V lost 7 bases and J 0 bases, leaving 13 bases between the germline ends. The DNA of the CDR3 is TGTGCCAGCACCCATGGGTGGAGCTCCTACAATGAGCAGTTCTTC. Its protein product is CASTHGWSSYNEQFF.

This clonotype was counted only a few times. The chain couples TRBV5-1 to TRBJ1-6, with 10 nucleotides matching TRBD1. V lost 4 bases, J lost 6 bases, and 7 bases stayed unmatched. Germline-derived CDR1 and CDR2 are SGHRS and YFSETQ. The CDR3 consists of 16 residues. CDR3 in amino acids: CASSVTGGAGNSPLHF. CDR3 nucleotide sequence: TGCGCCAGCAGCGTGACAGGGGGCGCGGGTAATTCACCCCTCCACTTT.

This clonotype occurred a few times. V usage is TRBV14 and J usage is TRBJ2-3; D remains ambiguous. This CDR3 is 15 amino acids long. Germline V gives CDR1 SGHDN, CDR2 FVKESK. Trimming left V 1 base short and J 3 bases short, with 11 bases between. The CDR3 loop reads CASSQGVLRTDTQYF. Written as DNA, the CDR3 is TGTGCCAGCAGCCAAGGTGTCTTAAGGACAGATACGCAGTATTTT.

The rearrangement uses TRBV4-2 and TRBJ1-3; 9 nucleotides agree with TRBD1. Germline assignment: CDR1 LGHNA and CDR2 YNFKEQ. This CDR3 is 16 amino acids long. Germline trimming cut 1 base from V and 4 bases from J; bases unmatched to any gene: 5. Here the CDR3 DNA reads TGTGCCAGCAGCCAAGGCGGACAGGGGAGAGGAAACACCATATATTTT. This sequence encodes CASSQGGQGRGNTIYF.

The chain has TRBV4-2 and TRBJ2-3; D gene unclear. The CDR3 runs to 15 residues. The V end lost 1 base, the J end lost 5 bases, and 13 bases lay between the germline ends. In germline, CDR1 is LGHNA, CDR2 YNFKEQ. CDR3 sequence (DNA): TGTGCCAGCAGCCAAGCGTCATCGTCGGGAGATACGCAGTATTTT. This sequence encodes CASSQASSSGDTQYF.

The J gene is TRBJ2-5, the V gene TRBV9; 8 bases fit TRBD2. The CDR3 covers 16 residues. The germline V gene has CDR1 SGDLS and CDR2 YYNGEE. The ends lost 0 bases at V and 4 bases at J; junction bases unmatched: 8. The CDR3 DNA reads TGTGCCAGCAGCGTAGGATTTGGCGGGGGGACAGAGACCCAGTACTTC. It encodes CASSVGFGGGTETQYF.

The rearrangement links TRBV18 to TRBJ2-7, with D hard to call. Trimming stripped 3 bases from V and 4 bases from J, with 22 bases between. Germline-derived CDR1 and CDR2 are KGHSH and LQKENI. This CDR3 is built from 17 residues. DNA for the CDR3: TGTGCCAGCTCACCCCCGGCGACACCTCATGAGTTTTACGAGCAGTACGTC. Amino acids: CASSPPATPHEFYEQYV.

The gene calls are TRBV12-3 or TRBV12-4 and TRBJ1-3, with no clear D. The ends were cut back, 4 bases at V and 7 bases at J, with 8 bases in the middle. The length of the CDR3 is 12 residues. Here the CDR3 reads CASSSWANTIYF. The CDR3 DNA sequence: TGTGCCAGCAGTTCTTGGGCGAACACCATATATTTT.

Only a few counts were recorded for this clonotype. The V call is TRBV7-2, the J call TRBJ2-7; no definite D call. Trimming removed 5 bases at V and 5 bases at J, with 22 bases between. Germline V lookup: CDR1 SGHTA, CDR2 FQGNSA. The CDR3 loop spans 16 amino acids. DNA for the CDR3: TGTGCCAGCAGCCCCCCGAATCGGTTTGACGACAACGAGCAGTACTTC. This gives the protein CASSPPNRFDDNEQYF.

This clonotype occurred a few times. The CDR3 region is CASSLLDNSPLHF. Written as DNA, the CDR3 is TGTGCCAGCAGCTTACTTGATAATTCACCCCTCCACTTT. This rearrangement joins TRBV7-9 to TRBJ1-6; no reliable D call. Germline V lookup: CDR1 SEHNR, CDR2 FQNEAQ (reference sequence). This CDR3 contains 13 residues. Trimming took off 2 bases at V and 5 bases at J, with 4 bases between the two ends.

The CDR3 loop is CASSQGAVSNQPQHF. CDR3 in DNA: TGTGCCAGCAGCCAAGGGGCCGTTAGCAATCAGCCCCAGCATTTT. This chain links TRBV3-1 with TRBJ1-5, with D uncertain. CDR3 length equals 15 residues. CDR1 and CDR2 from the germline V gene are LGHDT and YNNKEL (reference sequence). Trimming left V 1 base short and J 0 bases short, with 7 bases between.

The rearrangement links TRBV10-3 to TRBJ2-1, with D possibly TRBD2 on 5 matching bases. The V gene's germline CDR1 is ENHRY and CDR2 SYGVKD. The CDR3 loop spans 15 amino acids. Trimming pared 6 bases from V and 0 bases from J, leaving 12 bases between. In DNA form, the CDR3 reads TGTGCCATCAGCGAAACTAGGAGCTCCTACAATGAGCAGTTCTTC. It codes for CAISETRSSYNEQFF.

The rearrangement links TRBV18 to TRBJ1-2; D is unclear. V was cut by 0 bases and J by 4 bases, with 15 bases left in between. In germline, CDR1 is KGHSH, CDR2 LQKENI. The CDR3 runs 16 residues. This CDR3 reads CASSPPVWGVAYGYTF. The CDR3 DNA sequence: TGTGCCAGCTCACCACCCGTCTGGGGAGTTGCCTATGGCTACACCTTC.

This clonotype was counted only a few times. The chain is built from TRBV5-1 and TRBJ2-2; TRBD2 agrees at 8 bases. Germline values: CDR1 SGHRS, CDR2 YFSETQ. The CDR3 runs 15 residues. V dropped 4 bases and J dropped 4; count of bases not matched to a gene: 6. CDR3 region: CASSKAGAVTGELFF. The CDR3 nucleotides read TGCGCCAGCAGCAAAGCGGGGGCCGTCACCGGGGAGCTGTTTTTT.

This clonotype appeared a few times. The chain is built from TRBV29-1 and TRBJ1-5, with TRBD1 matching over 8 bases. CDR1 is SQVTM, CDR2 ANQGSEA, per germline. Losses at the gene ends were 4 bases for V and 2 bases for J; bases not matched to a gene: 4. CDR3 length: 14 amino acids. CDR3: CSVVTDRGNQPQHF. As DNA, the CDR3 is TGCAGCGTTGTCACGGACAGGGGCAATCAGCCCCAGCATTTT.

The V call is TRBV12-3 or TRBV12-4, the J call TRBJ1-5; D remains unclear. Deletions cut 1 base from V and 3 bases from J, with 10 bases between. The CDR3 totals 15 residues. DNA for the CDR3: TGTGCCAGCAGTTTAGGGGAAGGGAACAATCAGCCCCAGCATTTT. This gives the protein CASSLGEGNNQPQHF.

This clonotype was seen only a few times. The chain recombines TRBV6-5 with TRBJ1-4; 7 bases are shared with TRBD1. V shed 5 bases, J shed 7 bases, and the junction held 13 bases outside the gene matches. Germline assignment: CDR1 MNHEY and CDR2 SVGAGI. The CDR3 is 16 residues long. Written as DNA, the CDR3 is TGTGCCAGCAGTCGAGCGCTCAGGGGGTCCGGTGAAAAACTGTTTTTT. This encodes CASSRALRGSGEKLFF.

The chain uses TRBV20-1 and TRBJ2-1; 7 bases are shared with TRBD1. V lost 6 bases to trimming and J lost 3 bases; unmatched junction nucleotides: 11. Per germline, CDR1 DFQATT and CDR2 SNEGSKA (reference sequence). The CDR3 covers 15 residues. The CDR3 region has the DNA TGCAGTGCCAGGGCTGGACAGGCGTACTACAATGAGCAGTTCTTC. Amino acids: CSARAGQAYYNEQFF.

V and J are TRBV20-1 and TRBJ1-2; D call uncertain. V gave up 6 bases and J gave up 6 bases, with 17 bases separating them. Germline loops: CDR1 DFQATT, CDR2 SNEGSKA (reference sequence). The CDR3 loop spans 13 amino acids. The CDR3, as DNA: TGCAGTGCCAGATCTGGATTGAGGCATGGCTACACCTTC. Encoded protein: CSARSGLRHGYTF.